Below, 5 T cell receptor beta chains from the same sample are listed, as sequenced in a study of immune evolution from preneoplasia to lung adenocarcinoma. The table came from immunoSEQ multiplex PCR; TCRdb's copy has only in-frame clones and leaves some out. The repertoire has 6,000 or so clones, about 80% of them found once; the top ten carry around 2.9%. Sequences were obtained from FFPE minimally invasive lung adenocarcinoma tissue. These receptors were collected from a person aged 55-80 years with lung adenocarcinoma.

CDR3 in amino acids: CASSFRGTEAFF. The CDR3 DNA is TGTGCCAGCAGCTTCAGAGGAACTGAAGCTTTCTTT. The rearrangement links TRBV5-5 to TRBJ1-1; D is undetermined. Germline V CDR1 and CDR2: SGHKS, YYEKEE (reference sequence). V lost 2 bases to trimming and J lost 5 bases, with 7 bases between them. This CDR3 has 12 amino acids.

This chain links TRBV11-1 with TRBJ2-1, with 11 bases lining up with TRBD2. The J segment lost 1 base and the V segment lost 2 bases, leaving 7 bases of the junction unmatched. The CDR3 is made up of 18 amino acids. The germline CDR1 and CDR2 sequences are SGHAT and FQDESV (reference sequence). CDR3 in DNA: TGTGCCAGCAGCTTAAGGGGAATAGCGGGAGGGTCCTACAATGAGCAGTTCTTC. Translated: CASSLRGIAGGSYNEQFF.

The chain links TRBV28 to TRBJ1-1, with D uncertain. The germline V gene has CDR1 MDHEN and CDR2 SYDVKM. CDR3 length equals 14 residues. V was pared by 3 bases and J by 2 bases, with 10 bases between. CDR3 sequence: CASSLVIENTEAFF. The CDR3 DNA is TGTGCCAGCAGTTTGGTGATTGAAAACACTGAAGCTTTCTTT.

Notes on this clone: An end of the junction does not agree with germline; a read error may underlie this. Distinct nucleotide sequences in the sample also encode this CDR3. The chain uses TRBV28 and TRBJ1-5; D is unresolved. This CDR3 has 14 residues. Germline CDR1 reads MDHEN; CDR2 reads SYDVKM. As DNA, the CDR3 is TGTGCCAGCAGTTTATCCCTGGGCAATCAGCCCCAACATTTT. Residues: CASSLSLGNQPQHF.

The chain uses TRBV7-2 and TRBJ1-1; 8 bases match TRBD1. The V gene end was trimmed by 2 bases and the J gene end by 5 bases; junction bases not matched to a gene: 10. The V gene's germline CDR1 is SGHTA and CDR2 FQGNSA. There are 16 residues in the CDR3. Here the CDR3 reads CASSLRGGQGGTEAFF. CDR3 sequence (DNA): TGTGCCAGCAGCTTAAGAGGAGGACAGGGCGGTACTGAAGCTTTCTTT.